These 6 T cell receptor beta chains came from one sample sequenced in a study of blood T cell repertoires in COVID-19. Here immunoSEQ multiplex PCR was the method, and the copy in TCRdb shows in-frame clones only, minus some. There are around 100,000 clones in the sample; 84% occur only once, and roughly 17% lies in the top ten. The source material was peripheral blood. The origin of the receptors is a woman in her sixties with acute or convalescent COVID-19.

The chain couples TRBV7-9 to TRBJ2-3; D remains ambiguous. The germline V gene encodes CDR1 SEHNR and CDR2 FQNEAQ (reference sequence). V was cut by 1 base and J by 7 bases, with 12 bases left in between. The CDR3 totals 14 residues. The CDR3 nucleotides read TGTGCCAGCAGCTTAGGTGGCCTTGGCCATACGCAGTATTTT. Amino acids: CASSLGGLGHTQYF. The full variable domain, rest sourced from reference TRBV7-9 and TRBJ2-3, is DTGVSQNPRHKITKRGQNVTFRCDPISEHNRLYWYRQTLGQGPEFLTYFQNEAQLEKSRLLSDRFSAERPKGSFSTLEIQRTEQGDSAMYLCASSLGGLGHTQYFGPGTRLTVL.

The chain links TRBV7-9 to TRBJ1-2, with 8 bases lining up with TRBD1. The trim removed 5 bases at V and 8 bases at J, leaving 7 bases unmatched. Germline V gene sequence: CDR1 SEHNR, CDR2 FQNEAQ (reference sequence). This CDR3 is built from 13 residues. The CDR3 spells CASSVTGDGGYTF. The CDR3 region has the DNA TGTGCCAGCAGCGTGACAGGGGATGGGGGCTACACCTTC. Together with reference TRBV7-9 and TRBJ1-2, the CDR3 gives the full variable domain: DTGVSQNPRHKITKRGQNVTFRCDPISEHNRLYWYRQTLGQGPEFLTYFQNEAQLEKSRLLSDRFSAERPKGSFSTLEIQRTEQGDSAMYLCASSVTGDGGYTFGSGTRLTVV.

The CDR3 DNA is TGTGCCAGCAGCTTAGGCGCTGAGAACACTGAAGCTTTCTTT. It codes for CASSLGAENTEAFF. V usage is TRBV11-2 and J usage is TRBJ1-1; D not certain. The CDR3 totals 14 residues. The germline CDR1 and CDR2 sequences are SGHAT and FQNNGV. With 1 base removed from V and 1 base from J, the gap between germline ends came to 7 bases.

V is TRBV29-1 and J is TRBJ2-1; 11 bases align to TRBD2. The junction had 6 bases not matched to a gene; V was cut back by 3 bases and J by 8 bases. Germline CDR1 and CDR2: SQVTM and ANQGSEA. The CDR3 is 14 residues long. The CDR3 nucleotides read TGCAGCGTTGATACTAGCGGGGGAGGGCATGAGCAGTTCTTC. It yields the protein CSVDTSGGGHEQFF.

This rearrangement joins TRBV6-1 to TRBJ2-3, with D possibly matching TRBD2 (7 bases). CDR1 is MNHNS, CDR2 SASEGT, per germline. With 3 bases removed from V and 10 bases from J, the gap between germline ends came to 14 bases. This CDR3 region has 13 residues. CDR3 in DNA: TGTGCCAGCAGTGAGGCTAGGGGGGGGGCGCAGTATTTT. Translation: CASSEARGGAQYF.

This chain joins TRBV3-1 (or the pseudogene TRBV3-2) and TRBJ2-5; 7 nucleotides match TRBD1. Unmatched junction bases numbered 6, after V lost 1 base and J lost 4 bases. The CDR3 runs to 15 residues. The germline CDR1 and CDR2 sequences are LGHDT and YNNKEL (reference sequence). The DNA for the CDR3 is TGTGCCAGCAGCCAAGGGGTAGGGGGCGGAGAGACCCAGTACTTC. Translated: CASSQGVGGGETQYF.